The present T cell receptor beta chain was sequenced within a study of cytomegalovirus exposure and HLA in healthy donors. Whole-study context: From 190 million or so T cells, an earlier analysis saw roughly 120 million unique TCR beta sequences.

Findings of the study overall: Overall, under 200 TCR beta chains were annotated as cytomegalovirus-associated. Prior analysis indicated that the majority of TCR beta V segments exhibited productivity approximately 87% or approximately 30% of the time.

Healthy people donating bone marrow made up the donors. 13 Jbeta primers and 60 Vbeta primers were used for the PCR. TCRdb's table, derived via immunoSEQ multiplex PCR, lists solely in-frame clones and lacks some. Among around 140,000 clones listed, 70% to 85% were seen once. There are 15 residues in the CDR3. Germline values: CDR1 MNHEY, CDR2 SMNVEV (reference sequence). V was clipped by 5 bases and J by 0 bases, with 11 bases between them. Of note for this clone: What it binds is not known.

V is TRBV27 and J is TRBJ2-1; D unclear. This sequence originates from a middle-aged woman in good health and CMV-seronegative. The sequenced sample was PBMCs. CDR3 bases: TGTGCCAGCAGTATCCGCGGAACCTCCTACAATGAGCAGTTCTTC. It codes for CASSIRGTSYNEQFF.